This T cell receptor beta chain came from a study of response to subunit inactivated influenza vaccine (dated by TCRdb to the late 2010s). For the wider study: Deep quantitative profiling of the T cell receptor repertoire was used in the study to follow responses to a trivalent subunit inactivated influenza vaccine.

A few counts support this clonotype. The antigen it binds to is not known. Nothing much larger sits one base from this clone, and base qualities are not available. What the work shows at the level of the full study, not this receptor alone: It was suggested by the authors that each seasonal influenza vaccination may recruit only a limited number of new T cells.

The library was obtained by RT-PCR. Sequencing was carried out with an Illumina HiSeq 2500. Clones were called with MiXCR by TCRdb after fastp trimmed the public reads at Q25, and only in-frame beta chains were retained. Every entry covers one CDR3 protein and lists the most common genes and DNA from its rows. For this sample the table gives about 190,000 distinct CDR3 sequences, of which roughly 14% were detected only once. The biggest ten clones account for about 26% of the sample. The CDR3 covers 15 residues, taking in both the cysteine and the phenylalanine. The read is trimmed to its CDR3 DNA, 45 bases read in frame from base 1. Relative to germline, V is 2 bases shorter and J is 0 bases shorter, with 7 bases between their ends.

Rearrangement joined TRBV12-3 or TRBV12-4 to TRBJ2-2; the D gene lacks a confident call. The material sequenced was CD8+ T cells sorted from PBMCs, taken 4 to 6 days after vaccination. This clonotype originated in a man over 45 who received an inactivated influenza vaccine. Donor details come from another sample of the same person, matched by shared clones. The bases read TGTGCCAGCAGTTTATCCCTTGCGAACACCGGGGAGCTGTTTTTT. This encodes CASSLSLANTGELFF.